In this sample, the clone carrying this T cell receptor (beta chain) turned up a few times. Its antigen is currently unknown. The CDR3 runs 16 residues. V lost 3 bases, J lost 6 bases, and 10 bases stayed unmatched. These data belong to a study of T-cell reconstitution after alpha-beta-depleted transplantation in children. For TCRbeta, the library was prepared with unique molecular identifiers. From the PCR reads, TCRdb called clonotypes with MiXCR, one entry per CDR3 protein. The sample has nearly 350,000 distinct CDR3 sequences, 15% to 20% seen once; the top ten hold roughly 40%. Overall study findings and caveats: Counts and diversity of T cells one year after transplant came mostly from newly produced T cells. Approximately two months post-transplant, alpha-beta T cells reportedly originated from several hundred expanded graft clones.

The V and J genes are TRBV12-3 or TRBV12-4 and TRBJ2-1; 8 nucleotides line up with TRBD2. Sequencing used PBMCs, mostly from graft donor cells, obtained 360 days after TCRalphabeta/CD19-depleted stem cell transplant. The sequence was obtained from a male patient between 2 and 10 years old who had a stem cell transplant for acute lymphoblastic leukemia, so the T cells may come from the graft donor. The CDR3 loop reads CASSFGGEVLSNEQFF. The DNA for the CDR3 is TGTGCCAGCAGTTTCGGGGGGGAGGTGTTGAGCAATGAGCAGTTCTTC.